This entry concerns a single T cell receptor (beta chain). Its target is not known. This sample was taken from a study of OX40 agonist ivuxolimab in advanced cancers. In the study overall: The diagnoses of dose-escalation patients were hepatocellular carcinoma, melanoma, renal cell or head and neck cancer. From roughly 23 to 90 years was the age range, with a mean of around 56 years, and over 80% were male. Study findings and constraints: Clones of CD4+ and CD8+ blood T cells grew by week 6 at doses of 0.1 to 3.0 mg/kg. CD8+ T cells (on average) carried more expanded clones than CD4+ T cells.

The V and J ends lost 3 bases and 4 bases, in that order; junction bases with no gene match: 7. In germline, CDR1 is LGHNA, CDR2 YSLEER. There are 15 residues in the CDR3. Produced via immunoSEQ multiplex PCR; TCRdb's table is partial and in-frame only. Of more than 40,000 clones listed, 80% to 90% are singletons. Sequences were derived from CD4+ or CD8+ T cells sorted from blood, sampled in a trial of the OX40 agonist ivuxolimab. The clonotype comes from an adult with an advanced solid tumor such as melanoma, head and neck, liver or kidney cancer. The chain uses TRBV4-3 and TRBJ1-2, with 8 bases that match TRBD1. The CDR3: CASSHWTGPRYGYTF. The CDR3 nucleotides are TGCGCCAGCAGCCATTGGACAGGGCCTCGCTATGGCTACACCTTC.